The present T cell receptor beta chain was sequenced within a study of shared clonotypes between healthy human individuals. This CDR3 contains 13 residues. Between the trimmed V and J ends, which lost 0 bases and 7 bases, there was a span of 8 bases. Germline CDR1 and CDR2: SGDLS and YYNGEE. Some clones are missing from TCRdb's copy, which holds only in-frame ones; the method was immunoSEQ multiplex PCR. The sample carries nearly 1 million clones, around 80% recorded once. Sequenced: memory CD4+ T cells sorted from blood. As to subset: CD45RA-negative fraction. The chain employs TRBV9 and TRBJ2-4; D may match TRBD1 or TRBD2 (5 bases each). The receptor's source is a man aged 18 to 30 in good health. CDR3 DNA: TGTGCCAGCAGCGTAGGAGAGGGGAACATTCAGTACTTC. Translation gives CASSVGEGNIQYF.